Included here is one TCR beta chain sequence, with context. The sample comes from a study of T cells expressing NK-cell markers. TCRdb re-called the 5' RACE reads and catalogs CDR3 proteins one per entry, DNA excluded. The table for this sample gives about 430,000 distinct CDR3 sequences. The germline gives CDR1 SEHNR, CDR2 FQNEAQ (reference sequence). This CDR3 is built from 18 residues. Sequencing input: blood T cells: a sorted CD56 or NKG2C T cell subset, CD4+ or CD8+ T cells, or bulk PBMC T cells (not recorded which). The TCR originated in a woman aged 45-65 years in good health. The chain recombines TRBV7-9 with TRBJ2-4; TCRdb selects TRBD2, and the lack of DNA leaves this call unchecked. The CDR3 region is CASSLAEGLAGAKNIQYF.